This T cell receptor (beta chain) was captured by sequencing in a study of blood T cell repertoires in COVID-19. Produced via immunoSEQ multiplex PCR; TCRdb's table is partial and in-frame only. This table holds about 250,000 clones, about 91% found once. This clonotype was sampled from a woman aged 25 to 45 with COVID-19, enrolled during active disease. The sequencing sample was made of peripheral blood.

The CDR3 reads CASSLSSWTGGISYEQYF. The CDR3 DNA is TGTGCCAGCAGTTTATCCTCCTGGACAGGGGGTATTTCCTACGAGCAGTACTTC. This chain uses TRBV28 with TRBJ2-7; 10 bases are shared with TRBD1. This CDR3 is 18 amino acids long. The V gene end was trimmed by 1 base and the J gene end by 1 base; junction bases not matched to a gene: 10. Germline V gene sequence: CDR1 MDHEN, CDR2 SYDVKM.